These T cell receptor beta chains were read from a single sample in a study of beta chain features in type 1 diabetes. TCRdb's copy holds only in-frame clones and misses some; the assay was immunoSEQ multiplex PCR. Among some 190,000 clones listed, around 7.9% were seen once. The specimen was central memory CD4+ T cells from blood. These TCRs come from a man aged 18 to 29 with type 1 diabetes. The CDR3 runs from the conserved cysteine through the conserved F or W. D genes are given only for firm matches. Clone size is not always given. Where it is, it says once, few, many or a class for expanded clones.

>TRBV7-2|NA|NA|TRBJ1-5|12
CASSPPSQPQHF
TGTGCCAGCAGCCCTCCGAGCCAGCCCCAGCATTTT
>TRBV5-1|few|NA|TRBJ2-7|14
CASSYQQGSGEQYF
TGCGCCAGCAGTTACCAACAGGGTTCGGGCGAGCAGTACTTC
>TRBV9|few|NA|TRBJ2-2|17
CASSVGWSGLNTGELFF
TGTGCCAGCAGCGTAGGGTGGAGCGGGCTGAACACCGGGGAGCTGTTTTTT
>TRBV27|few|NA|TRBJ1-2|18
CASSLRPGAAQKHYGYTF
TGTGCCAGCAGTTTACGTCCCGGAGCAGCCCAAAAGCACTATGGCTACACCTTC
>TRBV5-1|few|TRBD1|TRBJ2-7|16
CASSFSAGTGTYEQYF
TGCGCCAGCAGCTTCTCGGCCGGGACAGGCACCTACGAGCAGTACTTC
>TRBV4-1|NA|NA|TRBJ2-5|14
CASSQTAQQETQYF
TGCGCCAGCAGCCAAACGGCACAGCAAGAGACCCAGTACTTC
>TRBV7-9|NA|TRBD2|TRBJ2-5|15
CASSLSGGHQETQYF
TGTGCCAGCAGCCTGTCGGGGGGGCACCAAGAGACCCAGTACTTC
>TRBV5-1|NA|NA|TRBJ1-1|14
CASSLRDQSTEAFF
TGCGCCAGCAGCCTCAGGGATCAAAGCACTGAAGCTTTCTTT
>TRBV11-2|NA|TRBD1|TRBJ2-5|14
CASSLGTAQETQYF
TGTGCCAGCAGCCTGGGGACAGCCCAAGAGACCCAGTACTTC
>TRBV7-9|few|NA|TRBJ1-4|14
CASSPGQQNEKLFF
TGTGCCAGCAGCCCCGGACAGCAAAATGAAAAACTGTTTTTT
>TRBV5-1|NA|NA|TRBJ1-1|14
CASSATGIGTEAFF
TGCGCCAGCAGCGCCACAGGGATCGGGACTGAAGCTTTCTTT
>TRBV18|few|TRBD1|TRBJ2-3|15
CASSPTGGRPDTQYF
TGTGCCAGCTCGCCCACAGGGGGCCGTCCAGATACGCAGTATTTT
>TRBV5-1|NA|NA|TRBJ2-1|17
CASSLGVLTRFYNEQFF
TGCGCCAGCAGCTTGGGGGTTCTAACGCGGTTTTACAATGAGCAGTTCTTC
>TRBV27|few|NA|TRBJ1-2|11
CASSRGKGYTF
TGTGCCAGCTCGAGGGGGAAGGGCTACACCTTC
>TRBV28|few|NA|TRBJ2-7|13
CASSVNSYYEQYF
TGTGCCAGCAGTGTCAACTCGTACTACGAGCAGTACTTC
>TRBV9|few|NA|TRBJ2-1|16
CASSVGRGEGYNEQFF
TGTGCCAGCAGCGTAGGTCGGGGTGAGGGCTACAATGAGCAGTTCTTC
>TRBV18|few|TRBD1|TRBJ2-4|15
CASSPPWQGANIQYF
TGTGCCAGCTCACCACCGTGGCAGGGGGCAAACATTCAGTACTTC
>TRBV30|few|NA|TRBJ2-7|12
CAWSVQAAEQYF
TGTGCCTGGAGTGTACAGGCTGCCGAGCAGTACTTC
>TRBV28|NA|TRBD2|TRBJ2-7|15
CASRPIAGRSAEQYF
TGTGCCAGCAGACCCATAGCGGGGAGGTCTGCCGAGCAGTACTTC
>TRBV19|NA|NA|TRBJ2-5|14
CASNPAGDQETQYF
TGTGCCAGTAATCCGGCAGGGGATCAAGAGACCCAGTACTTC
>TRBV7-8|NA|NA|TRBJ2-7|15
CASAPYLPQPPEQYF
TGTGCCAGCGCTCCCTACCTCCCCCAACCTCCCGAGCAGTACTTC
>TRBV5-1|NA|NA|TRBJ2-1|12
CASTGSGNEQFF
TGCGCCAGTACAGGGTCGGGCAATGAGCAGTTCTTC
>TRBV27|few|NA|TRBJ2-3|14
CASSWASEADTQYF
TGTGCCAGCAGTTGGGCTAGCGAGGCAGATACGCAGTATTTT
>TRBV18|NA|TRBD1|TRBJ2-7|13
CASSATGEREQYF
TGTGCCAGCTCAGCGACAGGGGAGCGCGAGCAGTACTTC
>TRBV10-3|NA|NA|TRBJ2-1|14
CAISERTLDNEQFF
TGTGCCATCAGCGAACGTACTCTAGACAATGAGCAGTTCTTC
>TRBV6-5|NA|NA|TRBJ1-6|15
CASSRESPKGSPLHF
TGTGCCAGCAGTCGGGAGTCCCCAAAAGGCTCACCCCTCCACTTT
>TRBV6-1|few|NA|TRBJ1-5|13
CASSVQMDQPQHF
TGTGCCAGCAGTGTTCAGATGGATCAGCCCCAGCATTTT